This note documents a single T cell receptor (beta chain) sequence. This record comes from a study of cytomegalovirus exposure and HLA in healthy donors. Study details: The same platform was used for the roughly 120 validation repertoires as for the approximately 730 first-cohort repertoires, as reported in a later analysis.

TCRdb's copy holds only in-frame clones and misses some; the assay was immunoSEQ multiplex PCR. This table holds 70,000 or so clones, approximately 94% found once. The sequence came from a woman under 30 in good health and CMV-seronegative. The sequenced material came from PBMCs.

Written as DNA, the CDR3 is TGCGCCAGCAGCCTAGGACAACCCTATGGCTACACCTTC. It specifies CASSLGQPYGYTF. The J gene is TRBJ1-2, the V gene TRBV5-1; D may be TRBD1 (5 bases). Germline loops: CDR1 SGHRS, CDR2 YFSETQ. Deletions cut 4 bases from V and 4 bases from J, with 11 bases between. The CDR3 contains 13 residues.